What follows are 29 T cell receptor beta chains derived from one specimen sequenced in a study of blood T cell repertoires in COVID-19. Measured with immunoSEQ multiplex PCR; TCRdb has only the in-frame clones, and not every one. The sample lists 300,000 to 350,000 clones, 80% to 95% occurring once. Sequencing input: peripheral blood. These receptors all come from a woman aged 25 to 45 with COVID-19, enrolled during active disease.

This clone was observed a single time. J is TRBJ1-1 and V is TRBV6-5; 9 bases match TRBD1. The CDR3 is made up of 14 amino acids. Trimming at V came to 4 bases and at J to 5 bases, leaving 5 bases not matched to a gene. CDR1 is MNHEY and CDR2 is SVGAGI in the germline V gene. The CDR3 region is CASSSDRGWTEAFF. CDR3 sequence (DNA): TGTGCCAGCAGTTCGGACAGGGGATGGACTGAAGCTTTCTTT.

This sequence joins TRBV19 and TRBJ1-2, with D perhaps matching TRBD1 (6 bases). V dropped 7 bases and J dropped 2 bases, with 14 bases sitting between them. Germline V CDR1 and CDR2: LNHDA, SQIVND (reference sequence). This CDR3 contains 14 residues. The CDR3 nucleotides read TGTGCCAGTACCCACACTGACAGGAACTATGGCTACACCTTC. The encoded protein is CASTHTDRNYGYTF.

The chain uses TRBV27 and TRBJ2-5; a weak D match, TRBD1 (8 bases). CDR3 size: 15 residues. V lost 2 bases and J lost 7, with 17 bases in between. CDR1 MNHEY and CDR2 SMNVEV come from the germline V gene (reference sequence). DNA of the CDR3: TGTGCCAGCAGTTTAAACAGGGGGGGCCCCTCGACCCAGTACTTC. The encoded protein is CASSLNRGGPSTQYF.

V is TRBV5-4 and J is TRBJ2-1, with D possibly being TRBD2 (7 bases). The CDR3 has 14 amino acids. V was clipped by 4 bases and J by 4 bases, with 12 bases between them. Germline V lookup: CDR1 SGHNT, CDR2 YYREEE (reference sequence). The chain's CDR3 is CASSGGGLYNEQFF. CDR3 nucleotides: TGTGCCAGCAGCGGGGGGGGCCTGTACAATGAGCAGTTCTTC.

The J gene is TRBJ2-7, the V gene TRBV6-5; a possible D gene is TRBD1 (6 bases). This CDR3 spans 13 amino acids. The germline V gene has CDR1 MNHEY and CDR2 SVGAGI. The V gene lost 8 bases and the J gene lost 6 bases, with 17 bases spanning the gap. The CDR3 reads CASRKFIGGEQYF. Written as DNA, the CDR3 is TGTGCCAGCCGCAAATTTATAGGGGGCGAGCAGTACTTC.

The chain is built from TRBV24-1 and TRBJ2-2, with TRBD1 identical over 7 bases. Germline CDR1 KGHDR, CDR2 SFDVKD. The CDR3 is 16 residues long. The J segment lost 4 bases and the V segment lost 3 bases, leaving 7 bases of the junction unmatched. DNA of the CDR3: TGTGCCACCAGTGATACTCGACAGGGTAGCACCGGGGAGCTGTTTTTT. Amino acids: CATSDTRQGSTGELFF.

The chain couples TRBV28 to TRBJ1-5, with 9 positions matching TRBD1. Per germline, CDR1 MDHEN and CDR2 SYDVKM. This CDR3 region has 15 residues. The V gene end was trimmed by 4 bases and the J gene end by 7 bases; junction bases not matched to a gene: 8. The CDR3 is CASSSDRGVWQPQHF. Written as DNA, the CDR3 is TGTGCCAGCAGTTCGGACAGGGGTGTATGGCAGCCCCAGCATTTT.

This chain connects TRBV13 to TRBJ2-7; 9 bases align to TRBD1. Germline V gene lookup returns CDR1 PRHDT and CDR2 FYEKMQ (reference sequence). The ends lost 1 base at V and 4 bases at J; junction bases unmatched: 8. The CDR3 length is 16 residues. CDR3 in DNA: TGTGCCAGCAGCTTAGAGTCCGGGACAGGGTCATACGAGCAGTACTTC. Translating it yields CASSLESGTGSYEQYF. Complete variable domain (other parts from reference TRBV13 and TRBJ2-7): AAGVIQSPRHLIKEKRETATLKCYPIPRHDTVYWYQQGPGQDPQFLISFYEKMQSDKGSIPDRFSAQQFSDYHSELNMSSLELGDSALYFCASSLESGTGSYEQYFGPGTRLTVT.

This rearrangement joins TRBV4-2 to TRBJ2-1; possibly TRBD2 for D (5 bases). With 4 bases removed from V and 0 bases from J, the gap between germline ends came to 10 bases. CDR1 and CDR2 from the germline V gene are LGHNA and YNFKEQ. This CDR3 region has 15 residues. Here the CDR3 reads CASSPSSSSYNEQFF. The CDR3 DNA reads as TGTGCCAGCAGCCCTAGCTCCTCCTCCTACAATGAGCAGTTCTTC.

This chain connects TRBV7-3 to TRBJ2-3; D is perhaps TRBD2 (6 bases). Trimming stripped 6 bases from V and 1 base from J, with 11 bases between. Germline V CDR1 and CDR2: SGHTA, FQGTGA. This CDR3 has 14 amino acids. The CDR3 DNA is TGTGCCAGCAGGGCCGGAGGGGGCACAGATACGCAGTATTTT. Its translation is CASRAGGGTDTQYF.

The chain combines TRBV7-2 with TRBJ2-7; 10 bases fit TRBD1. J was trimmed by 2 bases and V by 5 bases; bases with no gene match: 6. This CDR3 is 15 amino acids long. Per germline, CDR1 SGHTA and CDR2 FQGNSA. The CDR3 bases are TGTGCCAGCAGCGGCCGGACAGGGGGAGCCTACGAGCAGTACTTC. Translating gives CASSGRTGGAYEQYF. The whole variable domain, remainder taken from reference TRBV7-2 and TRBJ2-7, is GAGVSQSPSNKVTEKGKDVELRCDPISGHTALYWYRQSLGQGLEFLIYFQGNSAPDKSGLPSDRFSAERTGGSVSTLTIQRTQQEDSAVYLCASSGRTGGAYEQYFGPGTRLTVT.

This chain connects TRBV6-5 to TRBJ2-1; TRBD1 matches 7 bases. This CDR3 is built from 10 residues. The V gene's germline CDR1 is MNHEY and CDR2 SVGAGI. Unmatched junction bases numbered 6, after V lost 6 bases and J lost 16 bases. The CDR3 reads CASSDRAVFF. CDR3 nucleotides: TGTGCCAGCAGCGACAGGGCGGTCTTCTTC.

The chain couples TRBV29-1 to TRBJ2-1, with TRBD2 matching 12 bases. From germline, CDR1 is SQVTM and CDR2 ANQGSEA. The trim removed 7 bases at V and 7 bases at J, leaving 8 bases unmatched. CDR3 length: 14 residues. The CDR3 here is CSAGRLAGGNEQFF. CDR3 in DNA: TGCAGCGCCGGTCGGCTAGCGGGAGGGAATGAGCAGTTCTTC.

This clone was recorded once. The chain has TRBV5-1 and TRBJ1-6, with no clear D. Germline V CDR1 and CDR2: SGHRS, YFSETQ. This CDR3 contains 13 residues. The V gene lost 2 bases and the J gene lost 7 bases, with 7 bases spanning the gap. Here the CDR3 DNA reads TGCGCCAGCAGCTTAACAGACAATTCACCCCTCCACTTT. It translates to CASSLTDNSPLHF.

The CDR3 DNA follows: TGCGCCAGCAGCCTCTCCGGGACAGGGGGTACTGAAGCTTTCTTT. It codes for CASSLSGTGGTEAFF. This chain uses TRBV5-1 with TRBJ1-1; TRBD1 matches at 11 bases. V lost 4 bases, J lost 5 bases, and 7 bases stayed unmatched. The CDR3 is 15 amino acids. Germline CDR1 reads SGHRS; CDR2 reads YFSETQ. The full variable domain, with the rest looked up from reference TRBV5-1 and TRBJ1-1, is KAGVTQTPRYLIKTRGQQVTLSCSPISGHRSVSWYQQTPGQGLQFLFEYFSETQRNKGNFPGRFSGRQFSNSRSEMNVSTLELGDSALYLCASSLSGTGGTEAFFGQGTRLTVV.

This sequence joins TRBV5-6 and TRBJ2-3; the match to TRBD2 covers 10 bases. There are 14 residues in the CDR3. Losses at the gene ends were 6 bases for V and 3 bases for J; bases not matched to a gene: 4. Germline lookup yields CDR1 SGHDT and CDR2 YYEEEE. This CDR3 reads CASKPSGSTDTQYF. CDR3 sequence (DNA): TGTGCCAGCAAGCCTAGCGGGAGTACAGATACGCAGTATTTT.

The chain combines TRBV24-1 with TRBJ2-2, with D possibly matching TRBD2 (6 bases). Germline loops: CDR1 KGHDR, CDR2 SFDVKD. CDR3 size: 16 residues. Trimming shortened V by 4 bases and J by 1 base, and 12 bases separated the two germline ends. CDR3 in amino acids: CATSEGLTQNTGELFF. The CDR3 DNA reads as TGTGCCACCAGTGAGGGACTCACACAGAACACCGGGGAGCTGTTTTTT.

This chain uses TRBV5-5 with TRBJ2-7, with D possibly TRBD2 on 5 matching bases. This CDR3 is built from 14 residues. The germline V and J ends were trimmed by 0 bases and 1 base, with 8 bases remaining between them. CDR1 and CDR2 from the germline V gene are SGHKS and YYEKEE (reference sequence). CDR3 nucleotide sequence: TGTGCCAGCAGCTTGGTCCGGGGTTCCTACGAGCAGTACTTC. It specifies CASSLVRGSYEQYF.

This chain connects TRBV11-3 to TRBJ2-2, with TRBD2 as a possible D gene (6 bases). The CDR3 runs 15 residues. The germline gives CDR1 SGHNT, CDR2 YENEEA. V lost 5 bases and J lost 8, with 18 bases in between. As DNA, the CDR3 is TGTGCCAGCAGCACAGGAGGGGTAGCTTCGGGGGAGCTGTTTTTT. This encodes CASSTGGVASGELFF.

The chain links TRBV24-1 to TRBJ2-5; D gene ambiguous. Germline CDR1 reads KGHDR; CDR2 reads SFDVKD. This CDR3 comprises 15 residues. V was trimmed by 3 bases and J by 1 base, leaving 11 bases between them. In DNA form, the CDR3 reads TGTGCCACCAGTGATCGCGGTAGGTCCCAAGAGACCCAGTACTTC. Translated, it gives CATSDRGRSQETQYF.

The CDR3 protein is CASSALGAYEQYF. DNA for the CDR3: TGTGCCAGCAGTGCTCTAGGGGCCTACGAGCAGTACTTC. The chain is built from TRBV6-2 or TRBV6-3 and TRBJ2-7; D is perhaps TRBD1 (5 bases). Germline V gene lookup returns CDR1 MNHEY and CDR2 SVGEGT. The CDR3 extends over 13 amino acids. The V end was cut by 5 bases, the J end by 2 bases, with 10 bases between.

The gene calls are TRBV2 and TRBJ2-7, with 15 bases aligning to TRBD2. The CDR3 runs 14 residues. CDR1 and CDR2 (germline): SNHLY, FYNNEI. The trim removed 6 bases at V and 6 bases at J, leaving 3 bases unmatched. The CDR3 sequence is CASRGTSGRREQYF. The CDR3 nucleotides are TGTGCCAGCAGAGGGACTAGCGGGAGGCGCGAGCAGTACTTC.

This chain connects TRBV30 to TRBJ1-5, with D unclear. This CDR3 is 15 amino acids long. In germline, CDR1 is GTSNPN, CDR2 SVGIG (reference sequence). Trimming took off 0 bases at V and 3 bases at J, with 12 bases between the two ends. CDR3 amino acids: CAWSVSRRSNQPQHF. CDR3 nucleotides: TGTGCCTGGAGTGTCTCACGGAGATCCAATCAGCCCCAGCATTTT.

This chain links TRBV27 with TRBJ2-3, with 9 bases that match TRBD1. Germline loops: CDR1 MNHEY, CDR2 SMNVEV (reference sequence). The junction had 1 base not matched to a gene; V was cut back by 6 bases and J by 3 bases. The CDR3 is 13 residues long. The CDR3: CASRGQGTDTQYF. For the CDR3, the DNA is TGTGCCAGCAGAGGACAGGGGACAGATACGCAGTATTTT.

The J gene is TRBJ2-1, the V gene TRBV9; TRBD2 matches at 8 bases. There are 18 residues in the CDR3. V lost 0 bases to trimming and J lost 7 bases; unmatched junction nucleotides: 15. In germline, CDR1 is SGDLS, CDR2 YYNGEE. The chain's CDR3 is CASSVAPTGTSVLNEQFF. For the CDR3, the DNA is TGTGCCAGCAGCGTAGCCCCGACCGGGACTAGTGTGTTAAATGAGCAGTTCTTC.

The chain is built from TRBV7-3 and TRBJ1-1; 7 nucleotides match TRBD1. This CDR3 comprises 14 residues. Germline loops: CDR1 SGHTA, CDR2 FQGTGA. The V gene end was trimmed by 2 bases and the J gene end by 1 base; junction bases not matched to a gene: 1. CDR3 protein: CASSLGTANTEAFF. In nucleotides, the CDR3 is TGTGCCAGCAGCTTAGGGACAGCGAACACTGAAGCTTTCTTT.

The chain joins TRBV7-3 to TRBJ1-1; D call uncertain. The V gene's germline CDR1 is SGHTA and CDR2 FQGTGA. The CDR3 runs 13 residues. The ends were cut back, 3 bases at V and 4 bases at J, with 9 bases in the middle. For the CDR3, the DNA is TGTGCCAGCAGCTTTGACTTTGGCACTGAAGCTTTCTTT. Protein product: CASSFDFGTEAFF. Combining the CDR3 with reference TRBV7-3 and TRBJ1-1 gives the whole variable domain GAGVSQTPSNKVTEKGKYVELRCDPISGHTALYWYRQSLGQGPEFLIYFQGTGAADDSGLPNDRFFAVRPEGSVSTLKIQRTERGDSAVYLCASSFDFGTEAFFGQGTRLTVV.

The rearrangement links TRBV19 to TRBJ1-5; unclear D gene. The CDR3 spans 17 residues. CDR1 and CDR2 (germline): LNHDA, SQIVND (reference sequence). Trimming removed 5 bases from V and 2 bases from J, with 19 bases in between. In DNA, the CDR3 is TGTGCCAGTAGTCCGACACAGCCAACCAAGGGCAATCAGCCCCAGCATTTT. This translates into CASSPTQPTKGNQPQHF.

The V and J genes are TRBV7-9 and TRBJ2-1; TRBD2 matches 11 bases. This CDR3 has 15 amino acids. V trimming: 5 bases; J trimming: 5 bases; junction bases outside the gene matches: 5. The germline V gene has CDR1 SEHNR and CDR2 FQNEAQ (reference sequence). The CDR3 loop is CASSRGLAGDNEQFF. Written as DNA, the CDR3 is TGTGCCAGCAGCCGAGGACTAGCGGGTGACAATGAGCAGTTCTTC.